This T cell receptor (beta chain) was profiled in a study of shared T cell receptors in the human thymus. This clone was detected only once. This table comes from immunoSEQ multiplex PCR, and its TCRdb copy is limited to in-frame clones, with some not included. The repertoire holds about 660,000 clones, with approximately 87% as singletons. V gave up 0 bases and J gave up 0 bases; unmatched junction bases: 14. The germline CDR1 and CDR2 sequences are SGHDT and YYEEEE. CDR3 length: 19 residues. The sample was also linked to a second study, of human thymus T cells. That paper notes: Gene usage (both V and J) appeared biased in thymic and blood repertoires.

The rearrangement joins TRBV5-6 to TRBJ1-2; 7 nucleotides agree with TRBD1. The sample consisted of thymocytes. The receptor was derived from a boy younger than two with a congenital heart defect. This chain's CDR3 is CASSLAWWWTGQSNYGYTF. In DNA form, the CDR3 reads TGTGCCAGCAGCTTGGCCTGGTGGTGGACAGGTCAATCTAACTATGGCTACACCTTC.